Below, one T cell receptor (beta chain) is given with its context. The antigen is undetermined. Sequence at one end of the junction differs from germline and may be a read error. This specimen belongs to a study of blood T cells in healthy people across ages. Whole-study findings and limits: Reliance upon unsorted PBMCs precluded definitive naive versus antigen-experienced comparison. Per million T cells, TCR beta diversity dropped roughly linearly as age increased.

Primers used in a second PCR of roughly 7 to 12 cycles were a sample-barcoded 5' primer and a J-beta primer mix. Per-sample output comprised a minimum of 3 million paired-end reads containing CDR3. One entry per CDR3 protein, called by TCRdb with MiXCR from the 5' RACE reads. The data contain around 1,800,000 distinct CDR3 sequences, about 39% of them singletons. Extracted total RNA amounted to at least 5.5 micrograms for each sample. The CDR3 loop spans 12 amino acids. V gene TRBV12-3 or TRBV12-4 combines with J gene TRBJ2-3; D may be TRBD1 or TRBD2 (5 bases each). This receptor was taken from a human donor in good health. The source material was blood. CDR3 in DNA: TGTGCCAGCTTGAAGGGACGAGATGCGCAGTATTTT. Its translation: CASLKGRDAQYF.